Below are 27 T cell receptor beta chains sequenced from a single sample in a study of identifying expanded T cells in peripheral blood. Generated by immunoSEQ multiplex PCR, the TCRdb table keeps only in-frame clones and is missing some. The table has about 91,000 clones, approximately 89% seen once; the top ten hold roughly 4.2%. The material sequenced was blood. These receptors were collected from a person aged 18 to 69 in good health.

The chain couples TRBV18 to TRBJ1-2; 8 nucleotides agree with TRBD1. V shed 3 bases and J 1 base; nucleotides not matched to a gene: 4. CDR3 size: 15 residues. Germline CDR1 KGHSH, CDR2 LQKENI. The DNA of the CDR3 is TGTGCCAGCTCACCCGACAGGGGCCATAACTATGGCTACACCTTC. Translated: CASSPDRGHNYGYTF.

There are a few counts of this clone. V is TRBV25-1 and J is TRBJ2-2; D not certain. From germline, CDR1 is MGHDK and CDR2 SYGVNS. This CDR3 spans 12 amino acids. Trimming removed 7 bases from V and 6 bases from J, with 9 bases in between. The CDR3 region is CASTGVPGELFF. The CDR3 bases are TGTGCCAGCACAGGTGTCCCCGGGGAGCTGTTTTTT. The whole variable domain, filled in from reference TRBV25-1 and TRBJ2-2, reads EADIYQTPRYLVIGTGKKITLECSQTMGHDKMYWYQQDPGMELHLIHYSYGVNSTEKGDLSSESTVSRIRTEHFPLTLESARPSHTSQYLCASTGVPGELFFGEGSRLTVL.

CDR3 nucleotides: TGTGCCAGCAGTTCCGGGCTTCAAGAGACCCAGTACTTC. Encoded protein: CASSSGLQETQYF. V gene TRBV27 combines with J gene TRBJ2-5, with D hard to call. Per the germline V gene, CDR1 is MNHEY and CDR2 is SMNVEV (reference sequence). The CDR3 has 13 amino acids. V was trimmed by 4 bases and J by 2 bases, leaving 8 bases between them.

The rearrangement joins TRBV4-2 to TRBJ2-3; 14 bases match TRBD2. The J segment lost 6 bases and the V segment lost 2 bases, leaving 4 bases of the junction unmatched. The germline CDR1 and CDR2 sequences are LGHNA and YNFKEQ. The CDR3 is 16 amino acids. DNA of the CDR3: TGTGCCAGCAGCCAATCGGGACTAGCGGGGGCGGATACGCAGTATTTT. Translating it yields CASSQSGLAGADTQYF.

The rearrangement joins TRBV27 to TRBJ2-2; D might be TRBD2 (7 bases). This CDR3 contains 16 residues. Looked up from germline, CDR1 is MNHEY and CDR2 is SMNVEV (reference sequence). V lost 9 bases to trimming and J lost 1 base, with 18 bases between them. CDR3 loop: CARPSGGGRNTGELFF. In nucleotides, the CDR3 is TGTGCCAGGCCTTCTGGGGGGGGGCGGAACACCGGGGAGCTGTTTTTT.

This chain uses TRBV21-1 with TRBJ2-1; the D segment call TRBD2 is taken from the table without a DNA check. TRBV21-1 is termed a pseudogene. The length of the CDR3 is 17 residues. The CDR3 region is CASSKRARGENYNEQFF. The CDR3 nucleotides read TGTGCCAGCAGCAAAAGGGCTCGGGGGGAAAACTACAATGAGCAGTTCTTC.

V gene TRBV28 combines with J gene TRBJ2-7, with 11 nucleotides matching TRBD1. This CDR3 has 14 amino acids. Germline V lookup: CDR1 MDHEN, CDR2 SYDVKM. Trimming removed 4 bases from V and 2 bases from J; junction bases left unmatched: 1. The DNA of the CDR3 is TGTGCCAGCAGTTGGGGACAGGGGGCCTACGAGCAGTACTTC. Protein sequence: CASSWGQGAYEQYF. The complete variable domain, with remaining parts taken from reference TRBV28 and TRBJ2-7, reads DVKVTQSSRYLVKRTGEKVFLECVQDMDHENMFWYRQDPGLGLRLIYFSYDVKMKEKGDIPEGYSVSREKKERFSLILESASTNQTSMYLCASSWGQGAYEQYFGPGTRLTVT.

The chain recombines TRBV10-3 with TRBJ2-1; 12 bases are a match to TRBD2. CDR1 and CDR2 (germline): ENHRY, SYGVKD. Trimming took 11 bases from V and 8 from J; bases not matched to a gene: 10. There are 14 residues in the CDR3. The CDR3 nucleotides read TGTGCCGCGTCTAGCGGGGGGGCCAGGCATGAGCAGTTCTTC. Encoded protein: CAASSGGARHEQFF.

The chain joins TRBV29-1 to TRBJ1-6; D call uncertain. CDR1 SQVTM and CDR2 ANQGSEA come from the germline V gene. Trimming removed 6 bases at V and 2 bases at J, with 11 bases between. The CDR3 totals 14 residues. In DNA, the CDR3 is TGCAGCGTCCTGATCAGCCCCTATAATTCACCCCTCCACTTT. It codes for CSVLISPYNSPLHF.

This clone was seen only once. This chain uses TRBV7-8 with TRBJ1-1, with D possibly matching TRBD1 (6 bases). Germline-derived CDR1 and CDR2 are SGHVS and FQNEAQ. With 5 bases removed from V and 4 bases from J, the gap between germline ends came to 14 bases. This CDR3 region has 14 residues. DNA of the CDR3: TGTGCCAGCAGCCCCCAGGGGTTGGGCACTGAAGCTTTCTTT. Its translation: CASSPQGLGTEAFF.

V and J are TRBV11-2 and TRBJ2-5; TRBD1 aligns across 9 bases. Germline assignment: CDR1 SGHAT and CDR2 FQNNGV. J gave up 2 bases and V 4 bases, and 2 bases lay outside the gene matches. CDR3 length equals 14 residues. CDR3 sequence: CASSSQGAQETQYF. The CDR3 DNA is TGTGCCAGCAGCTCACAGGGGGCTCAAGAGACCCAGTACTTC.

The chain carries TRBV18 and TRBJ2-3; a possible D gene is TRBD2 (6 bases). The CDR3 runs 17 residues. Trimming took off 2 bases at V and 0 bases at J, with 15 bases between the two ends. Germline lookup yields CDR1 KGHSH and CDR2 LQKENI. The CDR3 sequence is CASSPIYSGGSTDTQYF. CDR3 nucleotides: TGTGCCAGCTCACCAATATATAGCGGAGGAAGCACAGATACGCAGTATTTT.

The chain joins TRBV7-8 to TRBJ2-2, with D unclear. Germline CDR1 and CDR2: SGHVS and FQNEAQ. The CDR3 sequence is 14 residues long. The V end lost 2 bases, the J end lost 2 bases, and 6 bases lay between the germline ends. In DNA form, the CDR3 reads TGTGCCAGCAGCTTACTAAAAAACACCGGGGAGCTGTTTTTT. Residues: CASSLLKNTGELFF.

The V and J genes are TRBV30 and TRBJ1-2; possible D gene TRBD1, 5 bases. Germline lookup yields CDR1 GTSNPN and CDR2 SVGIG (reference sequence). Deletions cut 1 base from V and 7 bases from J, with 13 bases between. The CDR3 spans 13 residues. The CDR3 sequence is CAWSDVRGLGYTF. The CDR3 DNA reads TGTGCCTGGAGTGACGTTCGGGGCCTTGGCTACACCTTC. The entire variable domain, with the rest obtained from reference TRBV30 and TRBJ1-2, is as follows: SQTIHQWPATLVQPVGSPLSLECTVEGTSNPNLYWYRQAAGRGLQLLFYSVGIGQISSEVPQNLSASRPQDRQFILSSKKLLLSDSGFYLCAWSDVRGLGYTFGSGTRLTVV.

The V gene is TRBV19, the J gene TRBJ2-6; D is possibly TRBD1 or TRBD2 (5 bases each). CDR3 length: 16 residues. With 8 bases removed from V and 4 bases from J, the gap between germline ends came to 18 bases. Germline-derived CDR1 and CDR2 are LNHDA and SQIVND (reference sequence). CDR3 protein: CASEWGPSSGANVLTF. The CDR3 DNA sequence: TGTGCCAGTGAGTGGGGACCATCGTCCGGGGCCAACGTCCTGACTTTC.

The chain combines TRBV10-1 with TRBJ2-7; D ambiguous. Per germline, CDR1 WNHNN and CDR2 SYGVQD (reference sequence). Trimming shortened V by 3 bases and J by 6 bases, and 18 bases separated the two germline ends. This CDR3 region has 15 residues. The CDR3 reads CASSEKIEPAGEQYF. The CDR3 bases are TGCGCCAGCAGTGAAAAAATTGAGCCCGCCGGCGAGCAGTACTTC.

This chain uses TRBV15 with TRBJ2-7, with 8 nucleotides matching TRBD1. CDR3 size: 15 residues. The trim removed 5 bases at V and 2 bases at J, leaving 8 bases unmatched. The germline gives CDR1 LNHNV, CDR2 YYDKDF (reference sequence). CDR3 protein: CATSSRDRNTYEQYF. CDR3 bases: TGTGCCACCAGCTCCCGGGACAGGAATACCTACGAGCAGTACTTC.

J is TRBJ2-1 and V is TRBV6-1; D remains ambiguous. This CDR3 is 13 amino acids long. The V end lost 3 bases, the J end lost 6 bases, and 9 bases lay between the germline ends. CDR1 and CDR2 (germline): MNHNS, SASEGT. The CDR3 DNA is TGTGCCAGCAGTGACTCGAGTAGCAATGAGCAGTTCTTC. This gives the protein CASSDSSSNEQFF.

The chain joins TRBV6-5 to TRBJ1-1, with 7 bases matching TRBD1. Germline CDR1 reads MNHEY; CDR2 reads SVGAGI. The CDR3 contains 14 residues. Trimming cost V 5 bases and J 2 bases; bases outside gene matches: 5. The CDR3 coding sequence is TGTGCCAGCAGTCCTCGACAGGGAAACACTGAAGCTTTCTTT. Translation: CASSPRQGNTEAFF.

The chain recombines TRBV7-9 with TRBJ2-3; TRBD1 aligns across 8 bases. V shed 3 bases, J shed 3 bases, and the junction held 11 bases outside the gene matches. CDR1 is SEHNR and CDR2 is FQNEAQ in the germline V gene (reference sequence). The CDR3 extends over 17 amino acids. The CDR3 sequence: CASSFSSSGTGTDTQYF. In DNA form, the CDR3 reads TGTGCCAGCAGCTTCTCTTCCTCCGGGACAGGAACAGATACGCAGTATTTT.

The chain carries TRBV6-4 and TRBJ2-1, with a possible D match to TRBD2 (5 bases). The ends were cut back, 4 bases at V and 6 bases at J, with 10 bases in the middle. CDR3 length: 13 residues. The germline V gene encodes CDR1 MRHNA and CDR2 SNTAGT. The CDR3 reads CASSGGEGNEQFF. CDR3 nucleotide sequence: TGTGCCAGCAGTGGGGGAGAGGGCAATGAGCAGTTCTTC.

The chain carries TRBV5-1 and TRBJ2-3; D might be TRBD2 (6 bases). Germline CDR1 reads SGHRS; CDR2 reads YFSETQ. V dropped 4 bases and J dropped 0 bases, with 9 bases sitting between them. CDR3 length: 14 residues. CDR3: CASSGRTSTDTQYF. CDR3 coding DNA: TGCGCCAGCAGCGGGAGGACTAGCACAGATACGCAGTATTTT.

This sequence joins TRBV10-3 and TRBJ1-5; 8 bases match TRBD1. V was pared by 6 bases and J by 2 bases, with 0 bases of the junction left unmatched. The CDR3 extends over 13 amino acids. Germline loops: CDR1 ENHRY, CDR2 SYGVKD. CDR3 residues: CAIRGQGNQPQHF. In DNA form, the CDR3 reads TGTGCCATCAGGGGACAGGGCAATCAGCCCCAGCATTTT.

This chain uses TRBV10-2 with TRBJ2-7, with 10 nucleotides matching TRBD1. CDR1 and CDR2 from the germline V gene are WSHSY and SAAADI. This CDR3 is built from 14 residues. J gave up 3 bases and V 8 bases, and 7 bases lay outside the gene matches. The chain's CDR3 is CASRRDRGFYEQYF. The DNA of the CDR3 is TGCGCCAGCCGCCGGGACAGGGGATTCTACGAGCAGTACTTC.

The chain joins TRBV5-6 to TRBJ1-2; D is unresolved. The germline V and J ends were trimmed by 2 bases and 3 bases, with 5 bases remaining between them. This CDR3 contains 12 residues. CDR1 is SGHDT, CDR2 YYEEEE, per germline. The chain's CDR3 is CASSFADYGYTF. CDR3 DNA: TGTGCCAGCAGCTTCGCCGACTATGGCTACACCTTC.

The chain carries TRBV7-2 and TRBJ2-3; 8 nucleotides align to TRBD2. Germline CDR1 and CDR2: SGHTA and FQGNSA. Trimming at V came to 7 bases and at J to 3 bases, leaving 3 bases not matched to a gene. There are 13 residues in the CDR3. CDR3 protein: CASTTGGTDTQYF. As DNA, the CDR3 is TGTGCCAGCACCACGGGAGGGACAGATACGCAGTATTTT. Variable domain in full (rest from reference TRBV7-2 and TRBJ2-3): GAGVSQSPSNKVTEKGKDVELRCDPISGHTALYWYRQSLGQGLEFLIYFQGNSAPDKSGLPSDRFSAERTGGSVSTLTIQRTQQEDSAVYLCASTTGGTDTQYFGPGTRLTVL.

The table lists this clone with a count of one. The rearrangement links TRBV5-6 to TRBJ2-3, with 8 bases that match TRBD1. CDR3 length: 15 residues. Germline V gene data show CDR1 as SGHDT and CDR2 as YYEEEE. Germline trimming cut 3 bases from V and 2 bases from J; bases unmatched to any gene: 5. CDR3 nucleotides: TGTGCCAGCAGCTCGCCGGGACAGGCCACAGATACGCAGTATTTT. It codes for CASSSPGQATDTQYF. The whole variable domain, filled in from reference TRBV5-6 and TRBJ2-3, reads DAGVTQSPTHLIKTRGQQVTLRCSPKSGHDTVSWYQQALGQGPQFIFQYYEEEERQRGNFPDRFSGHQFPNYSSELNVNALLLGDSALYLCASSSPGQATDTQYFGPGTRLTVL.